A selection of T cell receptor beta chains follows, all from one sample in a study of T cells in Graves' hyperthyroidism and ophthalmopathy. MiXCR, applied by TCRdb to the multiplex PCR reads, yields one record per CDR3 protein. The table records 250,000 or so distinct CDR3 sequences, about a sixth of them present only once. Sequenced input: blood. The receptors shown here come from a woman younger than 30 with Graves' ophthalmopathy. Both conserved end residues are part of each CDR3. The order of the fields is clone size, D gene, V gene, J gene, CDR3 DNA, CDR3 protein. The D gene is left open where the match is weak. Where a row states a size, it is once, few, many or the class of an expanded clone; other rows omit it.

>many|TRBD1|TRBV18|TRBJ2-1
TGTGCCAGCTCACCCTCCGGGACAGGGGGGCTTGGGGGCTCCTACAATGAGCAGTTCTTC
CASSPSGTGGLGGSYNEQFF
>many|-|TRBV11-3|TRBJ2-1
TGTGCCAGCAGCTTACGGGGGAGCTCCTACAATGAGCAGTTCTTC
CASSLRGSSYNEQFF
>many|TRBD1|TRBV11-2|TRBJ2-5
TGTGCCAGCAGCCCCCTAAGGACAGGCCGGCAAGAGACCCAGTACTTC
CASSPLRTGRQETQYF
>many|-|TRBV5-7|TRBJ2-1
TGTGCCAGCAGCTTGGAAGACGGGTCGCTTAGCTCCTACAATGAGCAGTTCTTC
CASSLEDGSLSSYNEQFF
>many|-|TRBV14|TRBJ1-1
TGTGCCAGCAGCCCCAGGATGAACACTGAAGCTTTCTTT
CASSPRMNTEAFF
>many|-|TRBV28|TRBJ2-1
TGTGCCAGCAGTTTATGGCGGGACCGGATCTACAATGAGCAGTTCTTC
CASSLWRDRIYNEQFF
>many|TRBD1|TRBV15|TRBJ2-2
TGTGCCGTACCACGACAGGGCTTGGCCGGGGAGCTGTTTTTT
CAVPRQGLAGELFF
>many|-|TRBV11-3|TRBJ1-1
TGTGCCAGCAGCTTATTGAGGGCGGAAGCTTTCTTT
CASSLLRAEAFF
>many|-|TRBV29-1|TRBJ1-2
TGCAGCGTTGAGGGGAACTATGGCTACACCTTC
CSVEGNYGYTF
>few|TRBD1|TRBV4-1|TRBJ2-2
TGCGCCAGCAGCCAAAGAGACAGGGGCGCCGGGGAGCTGTTTTTT
CASSQRDRGAGELFF
>-|-|TRBV4-1|TRBJ2-7
TGTGCCAGCAGCCAAGGGAGAAGCGGGTCCTACGAGCAGTACTTC
CASSQGRSGSYEQYF
>few|TRBD2|TRBV4-2|TRBJ2-1
TGTGCCAGCAGCCAAGTCGAGCGGGGGAGGAACAATGAGCAGTTCTTC
CASSQVERGRNNEQFF
>many|TRBD1|TRBV7-2|TRBJ1-2
TGTGCCAGCAGCTTCGGGGAGCAGCCGGGACAGGGTCGTGGTGGCTACACCTTC
CASSFGEQPGQGRGGYTF
>-|-|TRBV28|TRBJ2-2
TGTGCCAGCAGTTTATTCCAGTCCCGGAGCTCCGGGGAGCTGTTTTTT
CASSLFQSRSSGELFF
>many|-|TRBV3-1|TRBJ2-1
TGTGCCAGCAGCCAAGTGAGGATGGATGAGCAGTTCTTC
CASSQVRMDEQFF
>many|TRBD2|TRBV5-4|TRBJ2-7
TGTGCCAGCAGCTGGAGACTAGCGGGGGGGGAGGAGCAGTACTTC
CASSWRLAGGEEQYF
>-|-|TRBV30|TRBJ1-3
TGTGCCTGGAGTGTACAGGGCAGGGGATCTGGAAACACCATATATTTT
CAWSVQGRGSGNTIYF
>many|TRBD2|TRBV7-2|TRBJ2-2
TGTGCCAGCAGCCCACTGCACCAGTTAGGGACTAGAAGCGCCGGGGAGCTGTTTTTT
CASSPLHQLGTRSAGELFF
>-|-|TRBV6-1|TRBJ2-1
TGTGCCAGCAACCGGGCTTCCTACAATGAGCAGTTCTTC
CASNRASYNEQFF
>many|TRBD2|TRBV3-1|TRBJ2-7
TGTGCCAGCAGCCAGACTAGCGGGAGTTACGAGCAGTACTTC
CASSQTSGSYEQYF
>many|-|TRBV6-5|TRBJ1-6
TGTGCCAGCAGACGCACCCGGTTCTGGGATAATTCACCCCTCCACTTT
CASRRTRFWDNSPLHF
>-|-|TRBV4-1|TRBJ2-2
TGCGCCAGCAGCCAAGTGGGAGACACCGGGGAGCTGTTTTTT
CASSQVGDTGELFF
>-|TRBD2|TRBV6-2/TRBV6-3|TRBJ2-5
TGCCGCTATGGGACTAGCGGGGAAGAGACCCAGTACTTC
CRYGTSGEETQYF
>many|-|TRBV28|TRBJ2-3
TGTGCCAGCAGTTTATGGGCGGGGATCTGCACAGATACGCAGTATTTT
CASSLWAGICTDTQYF
>many|TRBD1|TRBV27|TRBJ1-4
TGTGCCAGCAGTTGGACAGGGGGCGTTGAGGCAACTAATGAAAAACTGTTTTTT
CASSWTGGVEATNEKLFF
>many|-|TRBV28|TRBJ1-1
TGTGCCAGCAGTTTACACTCTAAGTACTTTGAAGCTTTCTTT
CASSLHSKYFEAFF
>many|-|TRBV19|TRBJ1-5
TGTGCCAGTAGCTCTCCAGACAGCAGCAATCAGCCCCAGCATTTT
CASSSPDSSNQPQHF
>-|-|TRBV4-1|TRBJ1-6
TGCGCCAGCAGCCAAGACGGACACTATAATTCACCCCTCCACTTT
CASSQDGHYNSPLHF
>many|TRBD1|TRBV7-9|TRBJ2-7
TGTGCCAGCAGCTTAGCATCGGGACAGCACTACGAGCAGTACTTC
CASSLASGQHYEQYF
>many|-|TRBV6-2/TRBV6-3|TRBJ1-1
TGTGCCAGCAGTTCCATGACAGGTTTGAACACTGAAGCTTTCTTT
CASSSMTGLNTEAFF
>many|-|TRBV12-3/TRBV12-4|TRBJ2-4
TGTGCCAGCAGACTACAGGGTCTGGCCAAAAACATTCAGTACTTC
CASRLQGLAKNIQYF
>-|-|TRBV5-4|TRBJ1-2
TGTGCCAGCAGCCGTTCCCCGGGAACGAACTATGGCTACACCTTC
CASSRSPGTNYGYTF
>many|TRBD1|TRBV10-3|TRBJ2-3
TGTGCCATCAGTGCGGACAGGGGGCAGGTAGATACGCAGTATTTT
CAISADRGQVDTQYF
>many|TRBD2|TRBV7-6|TRBJ2-3
TGTGCCAGCAGCTTAACAATGGCTAGCGGGAGTTCCACAGATACGCAGTATTTT
CASSLTMASGSSTDTQYF
>many|-|TRBV27|TRBJ2-7
TGTGCCAGCACCTCCCTAAACAGGGCCTACGAGCAGTACTTC
CASTSLNRAYEQYF
>many|TRBD1|TRBV30|TRBJ1-5
TGTGCCTGGAGCCCTAAGACAGGGGGCAATCAGCCCCAGCATTTT
CAWSPKTGGNQPQHF
>-|TRBD1|TRBV10-2|TRBJ1-4
TGCGCCAGCAGTGAGTGGACAGGGGGTAATGAAAAACTGTTTTTT
CASSEWTGGNEKLFF
>few|TRBD2|TRBV19|TRBJ2-6
TGTGCCAGTAGCCTAAACTGGCGGGAGGATCAAATAAGCTCTGGGGCCAACGTCCTGACTTTC
CASSLNWREDQISSGANVLTF
>-|TRBD2|TRBV29-1|TRBJ2-7
TGCAGCGTTATACCCTGGGGTAGCGGGAGCTACGAGCAGTACTTC
CSVIPWGSGSYEQYF
>many|-|TRBV14|TRBJ1-2
TGTGCCAGCAGCCAAGATAAATACCTGTTCCGCGGCTACACCTTC
CASSQDKYLFRGYTF
>many|TRBD1|TRBV2|TRBJ2-2
TGTGCCGCCTCAACCGGGACAGGGATTACCGGGGAGCTGTTTTTT
CAASTGTGITGELFF
>many|-|TRBV9|TRBJ1-2
TGTGCCAGCAGCGGAGGGGGGGCTCTCCCTTCGATCTATGGCTACACCTTC
CASSGGGALPSIYGYTF
>many|TRBD1|TRBV15|TRBJ1-3
TGTGCCACCAGCAGGGACAGGGGGATCGGAAACACCATATATTTT
CATSRDRGIGNTIYF
>-|-|TRBV19|TRBJ2-4
TGTGCCAGTAGTGTAGATCTAGGGTCCAGACAAAACATTCAGTACTTC
CASSVDLGSRQNIQYF